Presented here are 18 T cell receptor beta chains from one specimen sequenced in a study of T cell changes during pregnancy in multiple sclerosis. The repertoire was sequenced with immunoSEQ multiplex PCR; TCRdb's copy has only in-frame clones and lacks some. The sample shows tens of thousands of clones, roughly 92% of them seen only once. The sequencing here drew on peripheral blood, taken in the first trimester of pregnancy. The source of these receptors is a female donor in good health, enrolled as a control in a pregnancy study.

In its sample, this clone was seen once. The J gene is TRBJ1-2, the V gene TRBV28; no definite D call. V lost 3 bases and J 4 bases, leaving 9 bases between the germline ends. Germline V gene lookup returns CDR1 MDHEN and CDR2 SYDVKM. This CDR3 region has 13 residues. CDR3 sequence (DNA): TGTGCCAGCAGTTTTGAACACCGCTATGGCTACACCTTC. Protein: CASSFEHRYGYTF.

The CDR3 sequence: CASSFGSYEQYF. In DNA, the CDR3 is TGTGCCAGCAGCTTCGGCTCCTACGAGCAGTACTTC. The chain carries TRBV11-2 and TRBJ2-7; D remains ambiguous. V lost 3 bases and J lost 0, with 3 bases in between. Germline V gene data show CDR1 as SGHAT and CDR2 as FQNNGV. The CDR3 spans 12 residues.

CDR3 sequence reads: CASSPPLEGAFREQYF. The CDR3 coding sequence is TGTGCCAGCTCACCACCCTTGGAGGGGGCGTTCCGCGAGCAGTACTTC. The chain has TRBV18 and TRBJ2-7; a possible D gene is TRBD1 (7 bases). Germline lookup yields CDR1 KGHSH and CDR2 LQKENI. This CDR3 region has 16 residues. Trimming left V 0 bases short and J 6 bases short, with 18 bases between.

The chain links TRBV7-8 to TRBJ2-7; 7 nucleotides agree with TRBD2. Germline V gene lookup returns CDR1 SGHVS and CDR2 FQNEAQ. Unmatched junction bases numbered 9, after V lost 0 bases and J lost 4 bases. The CDR3 extends over 16 amino acids. This CDR3 reads CASSLAGEGSAYEQYF. The CDR3 DNA follows: TGTGCCAGCAGCTTAGCGGGGGAGGGGTCGGCTTACGAGCAGTACTTC.

This clone was observed a single time. This chain links TRBV6-1 with TRBJ2-6; perhaps TRBD1 as D (5 bases). This CDR3 contains 14 residues. CDR1 and CDR2 (germline): MNHNS, SASEGT. With 10 bases removed from V and 0 bases from J, the gap between germline ends came to 10 bases. The CDR3: CATGSSSGANVLTF. CDR3 coding DNA: TGTGCCACAGGGTCAAGCTCTGGGGCCAACGTCCTGACTTTC.

The V call is TRBV9, the J call TRBJ2-3; 9 bases match TRBD2. Germline CDR1 and CDR2: SGDLS and YYNGEE. V trimming: 2 bases; J trimming: 5 bases; junction bases outside the gene matches: 15. The length of the CDR3 is 18 residues. CDR3: CASSVGQAGLAGGDTQYF. The CDR3, as DNA: TGTGCCAGCAGCGTGGGGCAGGCGGGACTAGCAGGGGGAGATACGCAGTATTTT.

The chain links TRBV4-1 to TRBJ2-4; D possibly corresponds to TRBD2 (6 bases). V was cut by 1 base and J by 7 bases, with 14 bases left in between. The CDR3 length is 15 residues. CDR1 and CDR2 (germline): MGHRA, YSYEKL. The CDR3 nucleotides read TGCGCCAGCAGCCAAGCGGGGGATGGGGTGAACATTCAGTACTTC. This sequence encodes CASSQAGDGVNIQYF.

This clone was seen a few times. V and J are TRBV6-1 and TRBJ2-6, with 7 bases identical to TRBD1. Germline V lookup: CDR1 MNHNS, CDR2 SASEGT. The CDR3 extends over 15 amino acids. V lost 2 bases to trimming and J lost 2 bases; unmatched junction nucleotides: 0. The CDR3 region is CASSEQGAGANVLTF. The DNA for the CDR3 is TGTGCCAGCAGTGAACAGGGGGCTGGGGCCAACGTCCTGACTTTC.

Remarks on this clone: Mismatch with germline at one junction end may stem from a read error. The chain links TRBV5-1 to TRBJ2-1; TRBD1 matches at 7 bases. Germline assignment: CDR1 SGHRS and CDR2 YFSETQ. This CDR3 comprises 11 residues. The CDR3 DNA follows: TGCGCCAGCAGCGTCCGGGACAGCATAGTCTTC. As protein: CASSVRDSIVF.

The genes are TRBV5-1 and TRBJ2-1; TRBD2 matches 8 bases. This CDR3 has 15 amino acids. Germline loops: CDR1 SGHRS, CDR2 YFSETQ. Unmatched junction bases numbered 5, after V lost 5 bases and J lost 1 base. CDR3 bases: TGCGCCAGCAGGGGGAGCGGGAGTTCCTACAATGAGCAGTTCTTC. Translation gives CASRGSGSSYNEQFF.

The gene calls are TRBV2 and TRBJ2-1; D gene unclear. CDR3 size: 14 residues. V gave up 0 bases and J gave up 12 bases, with 15 bases separating them. Germline values: CDR1 SNHLY, CDR2 FYNNEI. CDR3 sequence reads: CASSEALRGTAQFF. CDR3 bases: TGTGCCAGCAGTGAAGCGCTTCGAGGAACGGCGCAGTTCTTC. Supplemented by reference TRBV2 and TRBJ2-1, the full variable domain reads EPEVTQTPSHQVTQMGQEVILRCVPISNHLYFYWYRQILGQKVEFLVSFYNNEISEKSEIFDDQFSVERPDGSNFTLKIRSTKLEDSAMYFCASSEALRGTAQFFGPGTRLTVL.

The table lists this clone with a few counts. This chain links TRBV5-4 with TRBJ1-3, with TRBD1 matching over 8 bases. V dropped 2 bases and J dropped 3; count of bases not matched to a gene: 1. The CDR3 is made up of 14 amino acids. Germline V CDR1 and CDR2: SGHNT, YYREEE (reference sequence). The CDR3 DNA reads TGTGCCAGCAGCTTCGGACAGGGTGGAAACACCATATATTTT. It is translated as CASSFGQGGNTIYF.

V gene TRBV28 combines with J gene TRBJ1-4; 10 bases map to TRBD1. Germline assignment: CDR1 MDHEN and CDR2 SYDVKM. The CDR3 runs to 17 residues. V shed 1 base and J 10 bases; nucleotides not matched to a gene: 12. CDR3 bases: TGTGCCAGCAGTTTATCCGAGACAGGGGGCCACCGTGGAAAACTGTTTTTT. It translates to CASSLSETGGHRGKLFF.

This chain links TRBV28 with TRBJ2-1; 9 bases fit TRBD2. Germline CDR1 MDHEN, CDR2 SYDVKM. CDR3 size: 16 residues. V was pared by 6 bases and J by 7 bases, with 13 bases of the junction left unmatched. The CDR3: CASSRRRLAGLNEQFF. In DNA, the CDR3 is TGTGCCAGCAGCCGAAGGAGGCTAGCGGGATTAAATGAGCAGTTCTTC.

The chain joins TRBV19 to TRBJ2-2; TRBD1 matches at 9 bases. Germline-derived CDR1 and CDR2 are LNHDA and SQIVND (reference sequence). CDR3 length: 16 residues. Unmatched junction bases numbered 11, after V lost 9 bases and J lost 3 bases. CDR3 in DNA: TGTGCCAGCGCTAGACAGGGGGGGCAATACACCGGGGAGCTGTTTTTT. Protein: CASARQGGQYTGELFF.

The J gene is TRBJ2-6, the V gene TRBV6-5; TRBD1 might be the D (5 bases). Germline CDR1 and CDR2: MNHEY and SVGAGI. This CDR3 has 13 amino acids. V was clipped by 6 bases and J by 2 bases, with 5 bases between them. The CDR3 sequence is CASRGAGANVLTF. The CDR3 coding sequence is TGTGCCAGCAGAGGGGCTGGGGCCAACGTCCTGACTTTC.

The CDR3 bases are TGTGCCAGCAGTTTCGGTTTGAGGCAGGGGATCTACGAGCAGTACTTC. Its translation: CASSFGLRQGIYEQYF. The V and J genes are TRBV28 and TRBJ2-7; perhaps TRBD1 as D (6 bases). Deletions cut 3 bases from V and 3 bases from J, with 18 bases between. The CDR3 has 16 residues. Germline CDR1 and CDR2: MDHEN and SYDVKM.

Points on this clone: Compared with germline, one end of the junction differs, possibly owing to a read error. This chain connects TRBV7-7 to TRBJ2-3, with 13 bases fitting TRBD2. This CDR3 has 20 residues. The germline gives CDR1 SSHAT, CDR2 FNYEAQ (reference sequence). In DNA form, the CDR3 reads TGTGCTAGCAGCTTAAGCCTTATCCCCGCGACTAGCGGGAGGTCAGACCGTCGGTATTTT. The encoded protein is CASSLSLIPATSGRSDRRYF.